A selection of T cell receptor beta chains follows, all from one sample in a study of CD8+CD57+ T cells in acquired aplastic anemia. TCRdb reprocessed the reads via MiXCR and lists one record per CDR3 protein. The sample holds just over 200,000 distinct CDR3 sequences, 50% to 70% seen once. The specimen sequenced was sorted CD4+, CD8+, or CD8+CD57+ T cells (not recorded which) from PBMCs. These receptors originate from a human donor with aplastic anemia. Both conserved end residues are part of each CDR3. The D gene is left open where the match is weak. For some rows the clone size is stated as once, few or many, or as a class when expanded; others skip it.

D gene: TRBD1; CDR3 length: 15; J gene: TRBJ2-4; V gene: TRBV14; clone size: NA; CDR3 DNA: TGTGCCAGCAGCCTAAGCAGGGGGACCAAAAACATTCAGTACTTC; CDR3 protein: CASSLSRGTKNIQYF
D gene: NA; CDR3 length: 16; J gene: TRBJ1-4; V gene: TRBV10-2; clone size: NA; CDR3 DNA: TGCGCCAGCAGTGAGTCGGATGGACGGTACAATGAAAAACTGTTTTTT; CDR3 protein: CASSESDGRYNEKLFF
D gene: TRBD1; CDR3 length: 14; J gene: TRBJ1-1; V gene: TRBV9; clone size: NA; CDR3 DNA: TGTGCCAGCAGCTACAGGACAGGGAACACTGAAGCTTTCTTT; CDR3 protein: CASSYRTGNTEAFF
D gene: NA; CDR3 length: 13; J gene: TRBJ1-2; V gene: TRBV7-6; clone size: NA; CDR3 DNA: TGTGCCAGCAGCTTAATCCAGGGGACTGGCTACACCTTC; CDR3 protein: CASSLIQGTGYTF
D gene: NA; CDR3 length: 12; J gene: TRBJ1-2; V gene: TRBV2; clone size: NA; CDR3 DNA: TGTGCCAGCGAAGGGGCAGGGGATGGCTACACCTTC; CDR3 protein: CASEGAGDGYTF
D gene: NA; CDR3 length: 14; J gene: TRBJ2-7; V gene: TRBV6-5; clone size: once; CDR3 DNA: TGTGCCAGCAGTTACGACCCGAGGCTCCGCGAGCAGTACTTC; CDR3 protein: CASSYDPRLREQYF
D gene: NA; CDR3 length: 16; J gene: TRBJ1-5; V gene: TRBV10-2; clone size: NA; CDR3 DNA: TGCGCCAGCAGTGAGGGGGTCAGGGGAGGCAATCAGCCCCAGCATTTT; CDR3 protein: CASSEGVRGGNQPQHF
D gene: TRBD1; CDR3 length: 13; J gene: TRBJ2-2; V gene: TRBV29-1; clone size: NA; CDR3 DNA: TGCAGCGTTGGACAGGGGGTCACCGGGGAGCTGTTTTTT; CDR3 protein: CSVGQGVTGELFF
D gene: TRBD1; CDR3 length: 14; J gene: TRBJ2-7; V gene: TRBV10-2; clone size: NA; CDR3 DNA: TGCGCCAGCAGGAAGAGACAGGGAACCTACGAGCAGTACTTC; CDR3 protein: CASRKRQGTYEQYF
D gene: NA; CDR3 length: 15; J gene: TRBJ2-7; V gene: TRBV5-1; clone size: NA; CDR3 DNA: TGCGCCAGCAGCTTGGTAGGGGGAAGCTCCTACGAGCAGTACTTC; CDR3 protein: CASSLVGGSSYEQYF
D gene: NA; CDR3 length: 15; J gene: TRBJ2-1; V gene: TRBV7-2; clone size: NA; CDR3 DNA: TGTGCCACCATCGATAGGGGGGGGGCCAAGGATGAGCAGTTCTTC; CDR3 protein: CATIDRGGAKDEQFF
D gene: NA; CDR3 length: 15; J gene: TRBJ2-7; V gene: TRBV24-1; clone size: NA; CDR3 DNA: TGTGCCACCAGTGACATTAACTGGCGATTGGACGAGCAGTACTTC; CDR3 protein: CATSDINWRLDEQYF
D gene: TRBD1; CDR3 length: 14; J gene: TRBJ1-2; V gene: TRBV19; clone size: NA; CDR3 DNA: TGTGCCAGTAGACCCGGACAGGGCCGTGGGGGCTACACCTTC; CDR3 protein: CASRPGQGRGGYTF
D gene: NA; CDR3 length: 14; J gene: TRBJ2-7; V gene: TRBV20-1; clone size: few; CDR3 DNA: TGCAGTGCTAGAGATGGAACAGGTTGGGGCGAGCAGTACTTC; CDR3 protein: CSARDGTGWGEQYF
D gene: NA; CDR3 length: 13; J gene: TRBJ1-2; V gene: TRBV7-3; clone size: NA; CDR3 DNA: TGTGCCAGCAGCTTAAGATCTGGGGGAGGCTACACCTTC; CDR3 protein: CASSLRSGGGYTF